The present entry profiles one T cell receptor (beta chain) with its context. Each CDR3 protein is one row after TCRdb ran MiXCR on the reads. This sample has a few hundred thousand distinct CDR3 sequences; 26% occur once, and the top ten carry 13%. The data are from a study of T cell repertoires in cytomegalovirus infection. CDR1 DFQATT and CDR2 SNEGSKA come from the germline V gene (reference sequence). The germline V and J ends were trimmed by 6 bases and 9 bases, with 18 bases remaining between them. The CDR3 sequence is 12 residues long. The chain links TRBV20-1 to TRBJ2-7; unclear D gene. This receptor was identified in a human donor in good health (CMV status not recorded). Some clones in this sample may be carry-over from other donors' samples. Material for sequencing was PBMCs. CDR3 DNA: TGCAGTGCACCATCGACCCGACAAGGGCAGTACTTC. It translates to CSAPSTRQGQYF.